This T cell receptor (beta chain) was documented in a study of T cells after yellow fever vaccination (dated by TCRdb to about 2019). With respect to the entire study: The SMART-Seq v4 Ultra Low Input RNA kit was used to prepare libraries from fractions with low cell numbers. Two healthy male donors, one aged 18 to 30 and one aged 30 to 40 years, made up the cohort. Blood samples were taken at several timepoints before and after primary and secondary immunization, and bulk PBMC replicates and cell subsets were isolated. Bulk TCR alpha and beta repertoires were sequenced longitudinally to track T-cell clones before and after primary and booster YFV17D yellow fever vaccination.

The table lists this clonotype with a few counts. No cognate antigen has been identified for it. Within one base of it there is no much larger clone, and no base qualities were kept. Study-wide findings and limitations: After the booster, most clones that had expanded after primary vaccination were detected again (approximately 96% of CD4 and roughly 86% of CD8), suggesting broad maintenance of memory. The secondary T-cell response was found to be weaker but faster than the primary response, with a peak reached on day 5 rather than on day 15. Only a couple of donors were included in the study, so the extent to which the findings can be generalized is limited. Computational filtering was needed because FACS-sorted repertoires could contain abundant contaminating clonotypes from the bulk population. A small share of clonotypes was detected in both CD4 and CD8 compartments, with the overlap likely arising from convergent recombination.

The treatment or condition label, as the study defines it: live attenuated yellow fever vaccine strain. PBMCs were isolated from peripheral blood using a standard Ficoll-Paque protocol. Dynabeads CD4 and CD8 positive selection kits were used to isolate the CD4 and CD8 T-cell fractions. TriZol was used to extract RNA from bulk PBMCs, from CD4 and CD8 fractions, and from dextramer-positive and dextramer-negative fractions. Sequencing used an Illumina NovaSeq 6000. TCR cDNA was synthesized by 5'RACE template switching, through which a universal primer site and unique molecular identifiers were introduced. cDNA synthesis was primed from both the TCR alpha and TCR beta constant segments. Library amplification used two PCR steps, and the second PCR step added sample barcodes and sequencing adapters. Sequencing of libraries was performed on Illumina HiSeq 2500 (2x100 bp) or NovaSeq (2x150 bp). Concerning the study's data processing: Reads were demultiplexed and collapsed into UMI consensus sequences with MIGEC, and V(D)J alignment was performed with MiXCR. Using edgeR on replicate PBMC samples, clonotypes were called vaccine-responding if FDR was below 0.01 and the log2 fold change was above 5 up to day 15. CD4 or CD8 identity was assigned to each bulk clonotype according to whether the clonotype was present at higher abundance in the sequenced CD4 repertoire or the sequenced CD8 repertoire. TCRdb applied fastp at Q25 and MiXCR to the public reads, then kept only in-frame beta chains. Every CDR3 protein is listed once, alongside the most common genes and DNA of its rows. These V and J calls derive from TCRdb rather than the authors' analysis. The sample table shows around 250,000 distinct CDR3 sequences, and around 5.2% are seen once. Clones ranked in the top ten supply approximately 3.5% of the sample.

V is clipped by 10 bases and J by 0 bases, and the sequence between their germline boundaries is 16 bases long. The cysteine opens and the phenylalanine closes a CDR3 of 15 amino acids. Solely the CDR3 DNA is kept, with 45 bases framed from the first base. The germline V gene encodes CDR1 MDHEN and CDR2 SYDVKM. The sample was CD4+ T cells sorted from PBMCs, taken on the day of the yellow fever booster vaccination. The TCR sequence derives from a man younger than 35 who received the YFV17D yellow fever vaccine. This chain joins TRBV28 to TRBJ1-5, with the D gene not clear enough to name. For the CDR3, the sequence is CATYRPEYSNQPQHF. The DNA is TGTGCCACGTACCGACCGGAGTATAGCAATCAGCCCCAGCATTTT. Supplemented by the reference TRBV28 and TRBJ1-5 proteins around the CDR3, the complete variable domain is DVKVTQSSRYLVKRTGEKVFLECVQDMDHENMFWYRQDPGLGLRLIYFSYDVKMKEKGDIPEGYSVSREKKERFSLILESASTNQTSMYLCATYRPEYSNQPQHFGDGTRLSIL.